The next 12 T cell receptor beta chains were all read from a single sample in a study of blood T cells in healthy people across ages. Primed by a sample-barcoded 5' primer and a J-beta primer mix, a second PCR proceeded for 7 to 11 cycles. MiXCR, applied by TCRdb to the 5' RACE reads, yields one record per CDR3 protein. The sample holds around 1,000,000 distinct CDR3 sequences, around 27% seen once. These data were also reused for a study on T cells of mothers and their children.

The sample comprised blood. These receptors originate from a girl aged 2 to 9 in good health.

Of note for this clonotype: One end of the junction is discordant with germline, which a read error may explain. The chain links TRBV12-5 to TRBJ1-5, with D unclear. Germline V CDR1 and CDR2: LGHNT, FRNRAP. This CDR3 comprises 13 residues. The CDR3 spells CASGLEANQPQHF. CDR3 nucleotide sequence: TGTGCTAGTGGGTTGGAGGCCAATCAGCCCCAGCATTTT.

This clonotype was counted a few times. The chain has TRBV27 and TRBJ2-7; no clear D gene. V lost 3 bases, J lost 6 bases, and 9 bases lay in between. The germline CDR1 and CDR2 sequences are MNHEY and SMNVEV (reference sequence). The CDR3 is made up of 12 amino acids. The CDR3 sequence is CASSLRMGEQYF. The CDR3 bases are TGTGCCAGCAGTTTGCGGATGGGCGAGCAGTACTTC.

Only a few counts were recorded for this clonotype. The chain combines TRBV28 with TRBJ1-2; TRBD1 aligns across 7 bases. CDR1 and CDR2 from the germline V gene are MDHEN and SYDVKM. The length of the CDR3 is 15 residues. With 5 bases clipped from V and 2 bases from J, the junction kept 8 bases outside the gene matches. DNA for the CDR3: TGTGCCAGCAGTCTCGGATCGACAGGGAACTATGGCTACACCTTC. Translation gives CASSLGSTGNYGYTF.

Remarks on this clonotype: The junction does not match germline at one end; this may be a read error. This rearrangement joins TRBV20-1 to TRBJ2-7; the D gene is possibly TRBD2 (6 bases). The CDR3 is 13 residues long. Germline V CDR1 and CDR2: DFQATT, SNEGSKA (reference sequence). The CDR3 DNA follows: TGCAGTGCCGGGGGACGGCACTCCTATGAGCAGTACTTC. This gives the protein CSAGGRHSYEQYF.

The chain joins TRBV20-1 to TRBJ1-5; the D is unclear. The CDR3 contains 12 residues. Germline V gene sequence: CDR1 DFQATT, CDR2 SNEGSKA (reference sequence). V shed 3 bases and J shed 1 base, with 4 bases lying between them. The chain's CDR3 is CSASSSNQPQHF. In DNA, the CDR3 is TGCAGTGCTAGTTCCAGCAATCAGCCCCAGCATTTT.

This clonotype showed up just a few times. V gene TRBV7-6 combines with J gene TRBJ2-7; D not resolved. In germline, CDR1 is SGHVS, CDR2 FNYEAQ. The V end lost 6 bases, the J end lost 6 bases, and 12 bases lay between the germline ends. CDR3 length: 12 residues. The CDR3 DNA sequence: TGTGCCAGCAGGCCTATAGGCGGCGAGCAGTACTTC. Its translation: CASRPIGGEQYF.

The chain has TRBV6-5 and TRBJ2-7; 9 nucleotides agree with TRBD2. The CDR3 consists of 14 residues. CDR1 is MNHEY, CDR2 SVGAGI, per germline. The V and J ends lost 4 bases and 8 bases, in that order; junction bases with no gene match: 9. In DNA, the CDR3 is TGTGCCAGCAGTTCGGGACTAGCCCCGTTGAAGCAGTACTTC. Protein product: CASSSGLAPLKQYF.

This clonotype has a handful of counts. The rearrangement uses TRBV29-1 and TRBJ2-5; D gene uncertain. Trimming pared 4 bases from V and 1 base from J, leaving 16 bases between. Germline CDR1 SQVTM, CDR2 ANQGSEA. This CDR3 is 15 amino acids long. The CDR3 bases are TGCAGCGTTGTCTCTGGCGGACCTATCCAAGAGACCCAGTACTTC. Protein: CSVVSGGPIQETQYF. The variable domain in full, completed from reference TRBV29-1 and TRBJ2-5, reads SAVISQKPSRDICQRGTSLTIQCQVDSQVTMMFWYRQQPGQSLTLIATANQGSEATYESGFVIDKFPISRPNLTFSTLTVSNMSPEDSSIYLCSVVSGGPIQETQYFGPGTRLLVL.

This clonotype was seen a few times. This chain uses TRBV6-5 with TRBJ1-5; D is unresolved. Deletions cut 2 bases from V and 6 bases from J, with 8 bases between. The CDR3 contains 13 residues. Germline loops: CDR1 MNHEY, CDR2 SVGAGI. The CDR3 protein is CASSYNFGQPQHF. CDR3 bases: TGTGCCAGCAGTTACAATTTCGGTCAGCCCCAGCATTTT.

This clonotype was recorded once. Given a much more abundant clone one base away, this may be a read error. The chain uses TRBV29-1 and TRBJ2-7; 7 bases line up with TRBD1. The germline CDR1 and CDR2 sequences are SQVTM and ANQGSEA. V lost 3 bases to trimming and J lost 5 bases; unmatched junction nucleotides: 4. This CDR3 region has 12 residues. CDR3 nucleotide sequence: TGCAGCGTTGACGGGACAGCCAACGAGCAGTACTTC. This sequence encodes CSVDGTANEQYF.

V gene TRBV7-9 combines with J gene TRBJ2-3; TRBD2 agrees at 7 bases. CDR1 and CDR2 from the germline V gene are SEHNR and FQNEAQ (reference sequence). Losses at the gene ends were 5 bases for V and 2 bases for J; bases not matched to a gene: 7. CDR3 length: 15 amino acids. The CDR3 sequence is CASSPLADSTDTQYF. The CDR3, as DNA: TGTGCCAGCAGCCCCCTAGCGGATTCCACAGATACGCAGTATTTT.

This clonotype was observed a few times. This chain links TRBV5-6 with TRBJ1-2; D perhaps matches TRBD1 (5 bases). With 4 bases removed from V and 4 bases from J, the gap between germline ends came to 14 bases. This CDR3 contains 14 residues. Germline loops: CDR1 SGHDT, CDR2 YYEEEE. Here the CDR3 DNA reads TGTGCCAGCAGCCCCGGGACGTCCTTCTATGGCTACACCTTC. Encoded protein: CASSPGTSFYGYTF.